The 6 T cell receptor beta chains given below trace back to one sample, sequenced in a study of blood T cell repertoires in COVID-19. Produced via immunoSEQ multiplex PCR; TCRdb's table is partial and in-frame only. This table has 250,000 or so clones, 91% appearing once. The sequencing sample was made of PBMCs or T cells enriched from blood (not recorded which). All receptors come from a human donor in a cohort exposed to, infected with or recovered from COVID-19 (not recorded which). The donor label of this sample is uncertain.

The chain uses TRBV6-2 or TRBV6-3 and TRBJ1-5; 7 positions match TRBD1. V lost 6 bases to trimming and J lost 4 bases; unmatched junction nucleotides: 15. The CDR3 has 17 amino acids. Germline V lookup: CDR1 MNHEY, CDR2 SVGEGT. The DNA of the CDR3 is TGTGCCAGCAGCAAAATCCCGACGGGACAGCGGAATCAGCCCCAGCATTTT. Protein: CASSKIPTGQRNQPQHF.

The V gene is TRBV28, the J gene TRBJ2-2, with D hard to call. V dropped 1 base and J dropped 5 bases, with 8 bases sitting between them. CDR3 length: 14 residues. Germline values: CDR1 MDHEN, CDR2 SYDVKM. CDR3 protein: CASSLFSGTGELFF. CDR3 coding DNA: TGTGCCAGCAGTTTATTTTCCGGGACCGGGGAGCTGTTTTTT.

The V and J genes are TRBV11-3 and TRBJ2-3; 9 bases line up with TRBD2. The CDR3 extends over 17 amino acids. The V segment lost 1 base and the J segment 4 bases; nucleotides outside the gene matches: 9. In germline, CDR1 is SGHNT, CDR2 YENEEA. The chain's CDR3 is CASSLGGGGAGADTQYF. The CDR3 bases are TGTGCCAGCAGCTTAGGTGGCGGGGGGGCCGGGGCAGATACGCAGTATTTT.

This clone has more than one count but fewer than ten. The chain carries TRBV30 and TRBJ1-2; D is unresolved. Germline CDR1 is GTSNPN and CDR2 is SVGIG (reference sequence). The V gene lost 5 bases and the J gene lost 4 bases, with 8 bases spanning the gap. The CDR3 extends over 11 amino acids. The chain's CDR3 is CAWGHSYGYTF. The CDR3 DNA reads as TGTGCCTGGGGGCACAGCTATGGCTACACCTTC.

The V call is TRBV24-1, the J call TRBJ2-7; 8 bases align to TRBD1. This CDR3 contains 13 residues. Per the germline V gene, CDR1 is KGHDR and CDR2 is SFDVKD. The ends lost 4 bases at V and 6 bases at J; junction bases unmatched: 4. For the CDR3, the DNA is TGTGCCACCAGTGACCTCGGGACAGGCGAGCAGTACTTC. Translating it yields CATSDLGTGEQYF.

In DNA form, the CDR3 reads TGTGCCAGCAGTACCGGACATTCTAATGAAAAACTGTTTTTT. It translates to CASSTGHSNEKLFF. The chain joins TRBV7-2 to TRBJ1-4; possible D gene TRBD1, 5 bases. The CDR3 extends over 14 amino acids. The germline gives CDR1 SGHTA, CDR2 FQGNSA. Trimming took 6 bases from V and 3 from J, leaving 11 bases between them.